Presented here are 9 T cell receptor beta chains from one specimen sequenced in a study of cytotoxic CD8 clonotypes in ibrutinib-treated CLL. Libraries were prepared by immunoSEQ multiplex PCR; TCRdb keeps only in-frame clonotypes and omits some of them. The repertoire consists of 250,000 to 350,000 clones, with 60% to 80% occurring once and the leading ten covering 5.6%. The sample in question was PBMCs, obtained at disease progression, from a patient treated with ibrutinib. The receptors were sampled from a human donor with chronic lymphocytic leukemia.

This chain links TRBV19 with TRBJ2-2; TRBD1 matches 7 bases. J gave up 4 bases and V 7 bases, and 6 bases lay outside the gene matches. CDR1 and CDR2 from the germline V gene are LNHDA and SQIVND (reference sequence). The CDR3 covers 14 residues. This CDR3 reads CASIGGGLTGELFF. DNA for the CDR3: TGTGCCAGTATAGGGGGCGGCCTCACCGGGGAGCTGTTTTTT.

V usage is TRBV10-3 and J usage is TRBJ2-3; D ambiguous. The CDR3 extends over 14 amino acids. Trimming removed 4 bases from V and 0 bases from J, with 8 bases in between. Germline V gene data show CDR1 as ENHRY and CDR2 as SYGVKD. The CDR3 DNA follows: TGTGCCATCAGTGGTCAGGAGAGCACAGATACGCAGTATTTT. Translation: CAISGQESTDTQYF.

Notes on this clone: Other DNA sequences in this sample translate to the same CDR3. The chain uses TRBV7-6 and TRBJ1-1; maybe TRBD1 (5 bases). Germline V gives CDR1 SGHVS, CDR2 FNYEAQ. V lost 1 base and J 2 bases, leaving 8 bases between the germline ends. This CDR3 comprises 14 residues. CDR3 amino acids: CASSLGQGNTEAFF. The CDR3 nucleotides are TGTGCCAGCAGCTTAGGGCAGGGAAACACTGAAGCTTTCTTT.

This CDR3 reads CASSLFSGSTRGEQYF. As DNA, the CDR3 is TGTGCCAGCAGCTTATTTAGCGGGAGCACTAGAGGCGAGCAGTACTTC. The chain couples TRBV11-2 to TRBJ2-7; 9 bases agree with TRBD2. This CDR3 spans 16 amino acids. Trimming at V came to 2 bases and at J to 6 bases, leaving 11 bases not matched to a gene. Germline V lookup: CDR1 SGHAT, CDR2 FQNNGV.

This chain joins TRBV18 and TRBJ2-7; weak D call: TRBD1 (6 bases). Germline CDR1 reads KGHSH; CDR2 reads LQKENI. V lost 2 bases to trimming and J lost 3 bases, with 17 bases between them. The CDR3 has 16 amino acids. The CDR3 here is CASSPNRASRFYEQYF. CDR3 in DNA: TGTGCCAGCTCACCAAACAGGGCTTCTCGATTCTACGAGCAGTACTTC.

This clone has only a few counts. This chain connects TRBV6-1 to TRBJ1-5; no reliable D call. Germline V lookup: CDR1 MNHNS, CDR2 SASEGT. Deletions cut 2 bases from V and 6 bases from J, with 14 bases between. This CDR3 has 15 residues. Written as DNA, the CDR3 is TGTGCCAGCAGTGAAAGAGGAGGAGCAAGTCAGCCCCAGCATTTT. Translated, it gives CASSERGGASQPQHF.

The V and J genes are TRBV7-8 and TRBJ2-1, with 9 bases identical to TRBD2. Germline V gives CDR1 SGHVS, CDR2 FQNEAQ. The CDR3 runs to 16 residues. Germline trimming cut 1 base from V and 4 bases from J; bases unmatched to any gene: 5. The CDR3 sequence is CASSLDLAGRYNEQFF. The CDR3 DNA sequence: TGTGCCAGCAGCTTAGATCTAGCGGGAAGGTACAATGAGCAGTTCTTC.

The chain carries TRBV7-8 and TRBJ2-1, with 10 bases aligning to TRBD2. Germline V lookup: CDR1 SGHVS, CDR2 FQNEAQ. With 6 bases clipped from V and 1 base from J, the junction kept 6 bases outside the gene matches. The CDR3 extends over 16 amino acids. CDR3 DNA: TGTGCCAGCAGGCCAGGACTAGCGGTATCCTACAATGAGCAGTTCTTC. Translating it yields CASRPGLAVSYNEQFF.

This chain joins TRBV29-1 and TRBJ1-1, with D perhaps TRBD1 (5 bases). CDR1 is SQVTM and CDR2 is ANQGSEA in the germline V gene. Trimming shortened V by 7 bases and J by 4 bases, and 13 bases separated the two germline ends. The CDR3 loop spans 12 amino acids. CDR3 nucleotides: TGCAGCGACCGGGACCCTCTCACTGAAGCTTTCTTT. Protein: CSDRDPLTEAFF.